Presented here are 27 T cell receptor beta chains from one specimen sequenced in a study of regulatory T cells in long-lasting Graves disease. Time point in this sample: newly diagnosed GD, antithyroid drugs for less than 3 months. Preparation of the TCR library used RNA extracted from PBMCs. With iRepertoire HTBI primers and Arm-PCR of CDR3 regions, TCR beta libraries were built. TCRdb redid the calling of the multiplex PCR reads with MiXCR, one entry per CDR3 protein. The sample consists of under 450,000 distinct CDR3 sequences, roughly 10% of them appearing once. The same sample was also studied in work on T cells in Graves' hyperthyroidism and ophthalmopathy.

The starting material was peripheral blood mononuclear cells (PBMCs), obtained at new diagnosis, from a patient treated with antithyroid drugs. The source of these receptors is a woman aged 18-30 years with Graves disease.

This clonotype was recorded at least ten times. The chain recombines TRBV20-1 with TRBJ1-2; D remains ambiguous. The CDR3 is 14 residues long. Trimming pared 0 bases from V and 0 bases from J, leaving 8 bases between. Germline CDR1 and CDR2: DFQATT and SNEGSKA (reference sequence). In DNA form, the CDR3 reads TGCAGTGCTAGAGATAGAGGGACTAACTATGGCTACACCTTC. Its translation: CSARDRGTNYGYTF.

With regard to this clonotype: Mismatch with germline at one junction end may stem from a read error. The V and J genes are TRBV11-2 and TRBJ2-1; 9 nucleotides match TRBD2. The CDR3 loop spans 16 amino acids. The V gene's germline CDR1 is SGHAT and CDR2 FQNNGV. The CDR3 sequence: CASSLEAGGGYNGQLF. The DNA for the CDR3 is TGTGCCAGCAGCTTAGAAGCGGGAGGCGGCTACAATGGGCAGCTCTTC.

With respect to this clonotype: Just one base apart from a much larger clone, this may be a read error. The genes are TRBV12-3 or TRBV12-4 and TRBJ2-2; the D gene is possibly TRBD1 (7 bases). CDR3 length: 16 amino acids. The CDR3: CTSSSPRGADTGELFF. In DNA, the CDR3 is TGTACCAGCAGTTCCCCCAGGGGGGCGGACACCGGGGAGCTGTTTTTT.

At least ten counts were recorded for this clonotype. The V gene is TRBV7-2, the J gene TRBJ2-1, with D uncertain. Trimming cost V 1 base and J 7 bases, with 5 bases left between them. This CDR3 has 12 residues. Germline CDR1 and CDR2: SGHTA and FQGNSA. In DNA, the CDR3 is TGTGCCAGCAGCTTAGTTGTGAATGAGCAGTTCTTC. This sequence encodes CASSLVVNEQFF. The whole variable domain, filled in from reference TRBV7-2 and TRBJ2-1, reads GAGVSQSPSNKVTEKGKDVELRCDPISGHTALYWYRQSLGQGLEFLIYFQGNSAPDKSGLPSDRFSAERTGGSVSTLTIQRTQQEDSAVYLCASSLVVNEQFFGPGTRLTVL.

The sample holds many counts of this clonotype. The CDR3 here is CSASAVLGPREAFF. The CDR3 DNA reads TGCAGCGCTAGCGCGGTCTTAGGACCTCGTGAAGCTTTCTTT. The rearrangement links TRBV29-1 to TRBJ1-1, with D uncertain. The CDR3 extends over 14 amino acids. V was clipped by 7 bases and J by 7 bases, with 22 bases between them. Germline CDR1 and CDR2: SQVTM and ANQGSEA.

This clonotype was seen many times. The rearrangement joins TRBV20-1 to TRBJ2-7; D is undetermined. Germline assignment: CDR1 DFQATT and CDR2 SNEGSKA (reference sequence). V was pared by 0 bases and J by 6 bases, with 6 bases between. The CDR3 loop spans 11 amino acids. The CDR3 here is CSARDFPEQYF. CDR3 DNA sequence: TGCAGTGCTAGAGATTTCCCCGAGCAGTACTTC.

There are many counts of this clonotype. V and J are TRBV7-9 and TRBJ2-7; 11 nucleotides match TRBD2. V was clipped by 6 bases and J by 3 bases; unmatched bases: 7. CDR1 and CDR2 from the germline V gene are SEHNR and FQNEAQ (reference sequence). The CDR3 spans 15 residues. The DNA of the CDR3 is TGTGCCAGCAGGTACACTAGCGGGGGAAACTACGAGCAGTACGTC. Translated, it gives CASRYTSGGNYEQYV.

This clonotype was detected only once. The chain links TRBV6-5 to TRBJ2-1; 11 nucleotides match TRBD2. Germline CDR1 MNHEY, CDR2 SVGAGI. V was pared by 4 bases and J by 6 bases, with 8 bases of the junction left unmatched. This CDR3 is built from 16 residues. CDR3 sequence reads: CASSSLLAGVLNEQFF. In DNA, the CDR3 is TGTGCCAGCAGTTCGCTACTAGCGGGGGTACTCAATGAGCAGTTCTTC.

CDR3 region: CASSQDSQGRLTGELFF. The CDR3 coding sequence is TGCGCCAGCAGCCAAGATAGTCAGGGGCGGCTAACCGGGGAGCTGTTTTTT. The V and J genes are TRBV4-3 and TRBJ2-2, with D perhaps matching TRBD1 (6 bases). The V end lost 0 bases, the J end lost 5 bases, and 16 bases lay between the germline ends. The CDR3 spans 17 residues. Germline CDR1 reads LGHNA; CDR2 reads YSLEER.

This sequence joins TRBV6-1 and TRBJ2-3, with TRBD2 matching 10 bases. In germline, CDR1 is MNHNS, CDR2 SASEGT. This CDR3 has 17 amino acids. V gave up 3 bases and J gave up 1 base; unmatched junction bases: 7. This CDR3 is CASSDQPSGGGTDTQYF. The CDR3 DNA follows: TGTGCCAGCAGTGACCAACCGAGCGGGGGGGGCACAGATACGCAGTATTTT.

This clonotype was seen only a few times. CDR3 sequence: CASSVEGKRVLGDTEAFF. CDR3 sequence (DNA): TGTGCCAGCAGCGTAGAGGGGAAAAGGGTCCTGGGGGACACTGAAGCTTTCTTT. The chain has TRBV9 and TRBJ1-1, with D maybe TRBD1 (5 bases). The CDR3 is 18 amino acids. Trimming removed 0 bases at V and 3 bases at J, with 21 bases between. Germline V gene sequence: CDR1 SGDLS, CDR2 YYNGEE.

Many counts were recorded for this clonotype. The V call is TRBV7-9, the J call TRBJ2-5; 9 bases fit TRBD1. The CDR3 totals 15 residues. Trimming took 1 base from V and 5 from J; bases not matched to a gene: 5. Germline assignment: CDR1 SEHNR and CDR2 FQNEAQ (reference sequence). The CDR3 here is CASSLEQGARETQYF. The CDR3 nucleotides are TGTGCCAGCAGCTTAGAACAGGGGGCGCGGGAGACCCAGTACTTC.

This clonotype came up a few times. V usage is TRBV19 and J usage is TRBJ2-3, with TRBD2 matching over 9 bases. V lost 4 bases to trimming and J lost 1 base; unmatched junction nucleotides: 3. The germline V gene encodes CDR1 LNHDA and CDR2 SQIVND (reference sequence). The CDR3 contains 15 residues. CDR3 loop: CASSNPSGGTDTQYF. The CDR3 nucleotides read TGTGCCAGTAGTAACCCTAGCGGGGGCACAGATACGCAGTATTTT.

This clonotype was detected ten times or more. The chain employs TRBV13 and TRBJ1-1; D unclear. There are 12 residues in the CDR3. Germline V CDR1 and CDR2: PRHDT, FYEKMQ (reference sequence). V was shortened by 0 bases and J by 7 bases, with 6 bases between the two germline ends. The CDR3 loop is CASSLGAYEAFF. CDR3 nucleotide sequence: TGTGCCAGCAGCTTAGGCGCGTATGAAGCTTTCTTT.

This clonotype has at least ten counts. The chain carries TRBV7-3 and TRBJ2-5, with 14 bases fitting TRBD2. The CDR3 covers 15 residues. The V and J ends lost 3 bases and 5 bases, in that order; junction bases with no gene match: 2. Germline lookup yields CDR1 SGHTA and CDR2 FQGTGA. The CDR3 spells CASSLTSGRAETQYF. CDR3 DNA sequence: TGTGCCAGCAGCTTGACTAGCGGGAGGGCGGAGACCCAGTACTTC.

This clonotype appeared many times. This chain connects TRBV18 to TRBJ1-5, with TRBD1 as a possible D gene (5 bases). Germline assignment: CDR1 KGHSH and CDR2 LQKENI. The CDR3 sequence is 14 residues long. Trimming shortened V by 3 bases and J by 3 bases, and 9 bases separated the two germline ends. This CDR3 reads CASSPAGPNQPQHF. The CDR3 bases are TGTGCCAGCTCACCGGCAGGGCCCAATCAGCCCCAGCATTTT. The full variable domain, rest sourced from reference TRBV18 and TRBJ1-5, is NAGVMQNPRHLVRRRGQEARLRCSPMKGHSHVYWYRQLPEEGLKFMVYLQKENIIDESGMPKERFSAEFPKEGPSILRIQQVVRGDSAAYFCASSPAGPNQPQHFGDGTRLSIL.

This clonotype was observed at least ten times. This chain joins TRBV6-2 or TRBV6-3 and TRBJ1-2, with no clear D. The CDR3 loop spans 13 amino acids. CDR1 and CDR2 from the germline V gene are MNHEY and SVGEGT. V was clipped by 0 bases and J by 9 bases, with 11 bases between them. CDR3 amino acids: CASSYSPGWSYTF. DNA for the CDR3: TGTGCCAGCAGTTACTCCCCAGGCTGGAGCTACACCTTC.

This clonotype was seen ten or more times. The chain recombines TRBV3-1 with TRBJ1-4; TRBD1 aligns across 11 bases. Looked up from germline, CDR1 is LGHDT and CDR2 is YNNKEL (reference sequence). The trim removed 3 bases at V and 5 bases at J, leaving 5 bases unmatched. CDR3 length equals 16 residues. The CDR3 reads CASSHIRDRGNEKLFF. DNA of the CDR3: TGTGCCAGCAGCCATATCCGGGACAGGGGGAATGAAAAACTGTTTTTT. Complete variable domain (other parts from reference TRBV3-1 and TRBJ1-4): DTAVSQTPKYLVTQMGNDKSIKCEQNLGHDTMYWYKQDSKKFLKIMFSYNNKELIINETVPNRFSPKSPDKAHLNLHINSLELGDSAVYFCASSHIRDRGNEKLFFGSGTQLSVL.

This clonotype was seen many times. V and J are TRBV6-1 and TRBJ2-5; no definite D call. The CDR3 has 11 amino acids. CDR1 and CDR2 (germline): MNHNS, SASEGT. Between the trimmed V and J ends, which lost 4 bases and 5 bases, there was a span of 5 bases. The CDR3 is CASSVVETQYF. DNA of the CDR3: TGTGCCAGCAGTGTTGTTGAGACCCAGTACTTC.

This clonotype was counted at least ten times. The chain couples TRBV28 to TRBJ2-5; possible D gene TRBD2, 5 bases. This CDR3 is 15 amino acids long. CDR1 and CDR2 (germline): MDHEN, SYDVKM. Trimming cost V 4 bases and J 5 bases, with 17 bases left between them. The CDR3 nucleotides are TGTGCCAGCAGTTCCAACCCTGACGGCGGGGAGACCCAGTACTTC. Protein sequence: CASSSNPDGGETQYF.

This clonotype was counted ten times or more. The chain employs TRBV15 and TRBJ1-2; no clear D gene. V was pared by 1 base and J by 8 bases, with 17 bases between. The CDR3 runs 15 residues. The germline gives CDR1 LNHNV, CDR2 YYDKDF (reference sequence). DNA of the CDR3: TGTGCCACCAGCAGAGCGACCTTCGGAACGTACGGCTACACCTTC. Protein sequence: CATSRATFGTYGYTF.

This clonotype has only a few counts. In nucleotides, the CDR3 is TGCGCCAGCAGCTTAACAGGGGGCTCACACAATGAGCAGTTCTTC. Residues: CASSLTGGSHNEQFF. The chain links TRBV5-1 to TRBJ2-1; 9 bases match TRBD1. The CDR3 sequence is 15 residues long. The germline gives CDR1 SGHRS, CDR2 YFSETQ. The junction had 5 bases not matched to a gene; V was cut back by 2 bases and J by 5 bases.

The V gene is TRBV6-1, the J gene TRBJ2-3; D is uncertain. The CDR3 has 16 residues. The germline V gene encodes CDR1 MNHNS and CDR2 SASEGT. With 10 bases removed from V and 0 bases from J, the gap between germline ends came to 20 bases. This CDR3 reads CATSLLPLASTDTQYF. The CDR3, as DNA: TGTGCCACCTCGCTCCTTCCGCTGGCAAGCACAGATACGCAGTATTTT.

This clonotype was observed at least ten times. The rearrangement links TRBV15 to TRBJ2-7; 7 bases fit TRBD1. There are 15 residues in the CDR3. V dropped 5 bases and J dropped 2; count of bases not matched to a gene: 9. Germline CDR1 and CDR2: LNHNV and YYDKDF (reference sequence). The CDR3 reads CATSPWDRVTYEQYF. The CDR3 nucleotides are TGTGCCACCAGCCCCTGGGACAGAGTGACCTACGAGCAGTACTTC.

The CDR3 nucleotides read TGTGCCAGCTCACCACCGGTAGATACCCCTGAGCAGTTCTTC. This codes for CASSPPVDTPEQFF. The V call is TRBV18, the J call TRBJ2-1; D is unresolved. CDR1 KGHSH and CDR2 LQKENI come from the germline V gene. The CDR3 runs to 14 residues. V dropped 0 bases and J dropped 9 bases, with 12 bases sitting between them.

This clonotype was seen repeatedly, ten times or more. V is TRBV7-9 and J is TRBJ2-1; D uncertain. This CDR3 has 13 residues. Per germline, CDR1 SEHNR and CDR2 FQNEAQ (reference sequence). The V end lost 1 base, the J end lost 8 bases, and 9 bases lay between the germline ends. This CDR3 is CASSLGSLYEQFF. The DNA of the CDR3 is TGTGCCAGCAGCTTAGGGTCCCTATATGAGCAGTTCTTC.

A few counts support this clonotype. The rearrangement joins TRBV27 to TRBJ2-3; D possibly matches TRBD1 or TRBD2 (5 bases each). The CDR3 has 15 amino acids. The germline V gene has CDR1 MNHEY and CDR2 SMNVEV (reference sequence). V dropped 3 bases and J dropped 4 bases, with 14 bases sitting between them. The CDR3 here is CASSFGSGQADTQYF. The CDR3 DNA reads as TGTGCCAGCAGTTTCGGCTCGGGGCAGGCAGATACGCAGTATTTT.